A selection of T cell receptor beta chains follows, all from one sample in a study of T cell repertoires in cytomegalovirus infection. Via MiXCR, TCRdb re-called the reads, giving one row per CDR3 protein. The sample consists of about 400,000 distinct CDR3 sequences, over 15% of them appearing once. Sample: PBMCs. The receptors come from a human donor in good health (CMV status not recorded). Some clones in this sample may be carry-over from other donors' samples. CDR3s include the opening cysteine and the closing phenylalanine or tryptophan.

V: TRBV9; J: TRBJ1-1; CDR3: CASSVVPSGQGTEAFF
V: TRBV12-3/TRBV12-4; J: TRBJ2-1; CDR3: CASSSPPIGLRAIQNEQFF
V: TRBV11-3; J: TRBJ1-5; CDR3: CASSLVCNQPQHF
V: TRBV11-2; J: TRBJ2-1; CDR3: CASSRDGGATYNEQFF
V: TRBV6-6; J: TRBJ2-1; CDR3: CASSGGNNEQFF
V: TRBV19; J: TRBJ1-1; CDR3: CASSIGAYTEAFF
V: TRBV27; J: TRBJ1-1; CDR3: CASRRGQGLGSEAFF
V: TRBV12-3/TRBV12-4; J: TRBJ1-2; CDR3: CASSLAYRGDGYTF
V: TRBV7-8; J: TRBJ2-1; CDR3: CASASGNHNEQFF
V: TRBV5-4; J: TRBJ2-7; CDR3: CASSLRSDYEQYF
V: TRBV20-1; J: TRBJ2-1; CDR3: CSARATSGSNEQFF
V: TRBV2; J: TRBJ2-1; CDR3: CASTTTGAYNEQFF
V: TRBV29-1; J: TRBJ2-6; CDR3: CSAGEGAGANVLTF
V: TRBV7-9; J: TRBJ2-5; CDR3: CASTLKWGAQETQYF
V: TRBV19; J: TRBJ2-4; CDR3: CASSMRPGSIAKNIQYF
V: TRBV19; J: TRBJ1-2; CDR3: CASSTLLGNHGYTF
V: TRBV6-1; J: TRBJ2-3; CDR3: CASSEWTGTRTSTDTQYF
V: TRBV29-1; J: TRBJ2-3; CDR3: CSVHNSGGTDTQYF
V: TRBV19; J: TRBJ2-5; CDR3: CASSRDHQETQYF
V: TRBV12-3/TRBV12-4; J: TRBJ2-5; CDR3: CASSLARTGQETQYF
V: TRBV6-2/TRBV6-3; J: TRBJ1-1; CDR3: CASSGQVNTEAFF
V: TRBV11-3; J: TRBJ2-6; CDR3: CASSPRGSGANVLTF
V: TRBV7-2; J: TRBJ2-7; CDR3: CASSPGGGGRHEQYF
V: TRBV4-1; J: TRBJ2-1; CDR3: CASSQQLGTGGWDEQFF
V: TRBV20-1; J: TRBJ2-5; CDR3: CSARPGTSPGETQYF
V: TRBV20-1; J: TRBJ2-1; CDR3: CSALHEAGGDNEQFF
V: TRBV5-4; J: TRBJ2-1; CDR3: CASSSEAWRDNNEQFF
V: TRBV7-6; J: TRBJ2-1; CDR3: CASSAGTPGGEQFF
V: TRBV5-4; J: TRBJ2-7; CDR3: CASSRDSLSYEQYF
V: TRBV20-1; J: TRBJ1-2; CDR3: CSARDSEGGGGYTF
V: TRBV20-1; J: TRBJ2-7; CDR3: CSADPSGADGEQYF
V: TRBV12-3/TRBV12-4; J: TRBJ1-1; CDR3: CASSLAGATNTEAFF
V: TRBV12-5; J: TRBJ2-1; CDR3: CASGVGNEQFF
V: TRBV7-4; J: TRBJ2-1; CDR3: CASSWGLGDYYNEQFF
V: TRBV5-1; J: TRBJ2-5; CDR3: CATSGRAGETQYF
V: TRBV12-3/TRBV12-4; J: TRBJ1-1; CDR3: CASGGGAEAFF
V: TRBV18; J: TRBJ1-1; CDR3: CASSGTANTEAFF
V: TRBV28; J: TRBJ1-5; CDR3: CASRPFPNDIWGNQPQHF
V: TRBV4-3; J: TRBJ1-2; CDR3: CASSQDSGGNNYGYTF
V: TRBV7-2; J: TRBJ2-7; CDR3: CASSLASTASYEQYF
V: TRBV7-2; J: TRBJ1-1; CDR3: CASSTDRYFTEAFF
V: TRBV6-1; J: TRBJ1-5; CDR3: CASRQGGSQPQHF
V: TRBV12-3/TRBV12-4; J: TRBJ2-1; CDR3: CASSLSLRGGDYNEQFF
V: TRBV14; J: TRBJ1-4; CDR3: CASSPKMVPEKLFF
V: TRBV12-3/TRBV12-4; J: TRBJ1-2; CDR3: CASSLALTGRYTF
V: TRBV18; J: TRBJ1-4; CDR3: CASSPPGQGGEKLFF
V: TRBV20-1; J: TRBJ2-7; CDR3: CSARDGGRMVVREQYF
V: TRBV12-3/TRBV12-4; J: TRBJ1-5; CDR3: CASSLSAWNQPQHF
V: TRBV6-4; J: TRBJ2-1; CDR3: CASPRWGGPYNEQFF
V: TRBV18; J: TRBJ2-1; CDR3: CASSNRGLTTSYNEQFF
V: TRBV7-9; J: TRBJ1-4; CDR3: CASSSGTGNTNEKLFF
V: TRBV7-2; J: TRBJ1-2; CDR3: CASSLVIAANYGYTF
V: TRBV11-2; J: TRBJ2-1; CDR3: CASRRLAGRWFF
V: TRBV29-1; J: TRBJ1-1; CDR3: CSVAGTGGTEAFF
V: TRBV3-1; J: TRBJ2-1; CDR3: CCSSQGAVGGNEQFF
V: TRBV7-2; J: TRBJ2-3; CDR3: CASSSSGDDTQYF
V: TRBV12-3/TRBV12-4; J: TRBJ2-1; CDR3: CASTLAGGRDEQFF
V: TRBV20-1; J: TRBJ2-1; CDR3: CSGLPEVDNEQFF